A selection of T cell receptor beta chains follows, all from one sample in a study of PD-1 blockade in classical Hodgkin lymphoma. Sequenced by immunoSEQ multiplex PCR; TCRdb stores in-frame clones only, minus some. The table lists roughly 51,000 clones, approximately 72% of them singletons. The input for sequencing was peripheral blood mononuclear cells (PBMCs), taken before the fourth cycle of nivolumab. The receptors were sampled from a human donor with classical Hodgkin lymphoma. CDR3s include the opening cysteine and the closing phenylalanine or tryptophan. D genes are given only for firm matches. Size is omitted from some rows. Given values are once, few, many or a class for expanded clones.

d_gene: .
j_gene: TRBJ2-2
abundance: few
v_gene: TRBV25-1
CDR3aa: CASGDRMRETGELFF
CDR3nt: TGTGCCAGCGGCGACAGGATGAGGGAGACCGGGGAGCTGTTTTTT

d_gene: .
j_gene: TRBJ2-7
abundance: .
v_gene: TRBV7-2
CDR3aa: CASSFNSGALGNEQYF
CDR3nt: TGTGCCAGCAGCTTTAATTCGGGGGCCCTAGGGAACGAGCAGTACTTC

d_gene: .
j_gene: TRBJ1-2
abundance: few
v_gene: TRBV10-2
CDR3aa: CASSGTGARGYTF
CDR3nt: TGCGCCAGCTCCGGGACGGGGGCAAGGGGCTACACCTTC

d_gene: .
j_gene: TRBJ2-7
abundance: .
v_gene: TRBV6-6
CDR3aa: CASSYSRYEQYF
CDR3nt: TGTGCCAGCAGTTACTCCCGCTACGAGCAGTACTTC

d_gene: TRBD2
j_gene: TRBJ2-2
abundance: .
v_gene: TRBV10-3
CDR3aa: CAISELAPNTGELFF
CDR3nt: TGTGCCATCAGTGAACTAGCGCCGAACACCGGGGAGCTGTTTTTT

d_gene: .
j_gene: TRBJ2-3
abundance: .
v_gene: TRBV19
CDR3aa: CASSSLGVGTDTQYF
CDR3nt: TGTGCCAGTAGTTCGCTAGGGGTGGGCACAGATACGCAGTATTTT

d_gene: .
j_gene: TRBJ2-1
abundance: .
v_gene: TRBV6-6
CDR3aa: CASSPWGSSYNEQFF
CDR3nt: TGTGCCAGCTCCCCGTGGGGGAGCTCCTACAATGAGCAGTTCTTC

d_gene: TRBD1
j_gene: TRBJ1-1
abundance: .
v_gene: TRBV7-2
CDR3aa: CASSQWTGRNTEAFF
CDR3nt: TGTGCCAGCAGCCAATGGACAGGGAGGAACACTGAAGCTTTCTTT

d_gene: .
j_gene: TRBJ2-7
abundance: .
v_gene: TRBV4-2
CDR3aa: CASSQDRARYEQYF
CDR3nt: TGTGCCAGCAGCCAAGATCGGGCTCGCTACGAGCAGTACTTC

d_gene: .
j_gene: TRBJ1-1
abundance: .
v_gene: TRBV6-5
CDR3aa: CASSYGVLNTEAFF
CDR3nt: TGTGCCAGCAGTTACGGGGTCTTGAACACTGAAGCTTTCTTT

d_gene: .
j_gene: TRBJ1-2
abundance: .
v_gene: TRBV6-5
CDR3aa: CASSYRSNGPTRGYTF
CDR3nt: TGTGCCAGCAGTTACAGATCGAACGGGCCCACGCGGGGCTACACCTTC

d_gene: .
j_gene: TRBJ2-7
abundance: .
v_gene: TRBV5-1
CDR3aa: CASSLEGYEQYF
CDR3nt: TGCGCCAGCAGCTTGGAGGGGTACGAGCAGTACTTC

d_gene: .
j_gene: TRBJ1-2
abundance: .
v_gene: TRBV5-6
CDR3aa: CASSPATHGYTF
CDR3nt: TGTGCCAGCAGTCCTGCCACCCATGGCTACACCTTC

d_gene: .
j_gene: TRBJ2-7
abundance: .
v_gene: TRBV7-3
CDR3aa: CASSLTQASEQYF
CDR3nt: TGTGCCAGCAGCTTAACCCAAGCCTCCGAGCAGTACTTC

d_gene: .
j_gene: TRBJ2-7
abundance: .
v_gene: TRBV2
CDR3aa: CASSEAPFRTAEQYF
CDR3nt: TGTGCCAGCAGTGAAGCTCCCTTTCGGACAGCCGAGCAGTACTTC

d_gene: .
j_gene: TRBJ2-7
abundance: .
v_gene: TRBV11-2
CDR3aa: CASSLYPGYEQYF
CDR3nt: TGTGCCAGCAGCTTATACCCAGGGTACGAGCAGTACTTC

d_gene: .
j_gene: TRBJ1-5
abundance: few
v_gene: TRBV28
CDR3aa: CASSGADQPQHF
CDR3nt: TGTGCCAGCAGCGGCGCGGATCAGCCCCAGCATTTT

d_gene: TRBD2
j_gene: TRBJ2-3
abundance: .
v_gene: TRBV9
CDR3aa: CASISTSGREDTDTQYF
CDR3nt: TGTGCCAGCATTTCGACTAGCGGGAGGGAAGACACAGATACGCAGTATTTT

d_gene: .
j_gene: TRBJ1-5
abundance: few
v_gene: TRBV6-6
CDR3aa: CASSYEGPEQPQHF
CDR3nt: TGTGCCAGCAGTTATGAGGGTCCGGAACAGCCCCAGCATTTT

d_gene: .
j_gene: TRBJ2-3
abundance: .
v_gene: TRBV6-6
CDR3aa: CASSYQGGSTDTQYF
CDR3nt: TGTGCCAGCAGTTACCAAGGCGGGAGCACAGATACGCAGTATTTT

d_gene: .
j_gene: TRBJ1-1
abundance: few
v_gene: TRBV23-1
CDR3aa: CASSRRSGPTTEAFF
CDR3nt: TGCGCCAGCAGTCGACGGAGTGGGCCTACCACTGAAGCTTTCTTT

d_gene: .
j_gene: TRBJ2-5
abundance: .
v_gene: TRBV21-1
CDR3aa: CASSKGQGRVETQYF
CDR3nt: TGTGCCAGCAGCAAAGGACAGGGGAGGGTGGAGACCCAGTACTTC

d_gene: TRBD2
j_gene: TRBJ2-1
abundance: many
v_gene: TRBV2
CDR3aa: CASSEGLAGGSSYNEQFF
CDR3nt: TGTGCCAGCAGTGAAGGGCTAGCGGGAGGCTCCTCCTACAATGAGCAGTTCTTC

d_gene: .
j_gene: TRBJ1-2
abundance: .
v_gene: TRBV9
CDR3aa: CASSVGGVGGYTF
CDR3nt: TGTGCCAGCAGCGTAGGGGGGGTTGGTGGCTACACCTTC

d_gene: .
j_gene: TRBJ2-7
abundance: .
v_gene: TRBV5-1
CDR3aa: CASSWAGGQDYEQYF
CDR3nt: TGCGCCAGCAGCTGGGCGGGGGGACAGGACTACGAGCAGTACTTC

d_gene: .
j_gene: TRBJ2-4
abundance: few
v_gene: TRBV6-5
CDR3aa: CASRTMPGNIQYF
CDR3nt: TGTGCCAGCAGAACTATGCCCGGGAACATTCAGTACTTC

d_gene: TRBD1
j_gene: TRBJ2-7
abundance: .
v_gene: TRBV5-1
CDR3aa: CASSLLTGSYEQYF
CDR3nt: TGCGCCAGCAGCTTGTTGACAGGGTCCTACGAGCAGTACTTC

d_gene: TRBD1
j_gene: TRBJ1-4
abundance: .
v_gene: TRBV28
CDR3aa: CASRRYGTDNEKLFF
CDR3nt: TGTGCCAGCCGCCGATACGGGACAGATAATGAAAAACTGTTTTTT

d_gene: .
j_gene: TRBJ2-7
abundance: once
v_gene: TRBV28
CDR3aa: CASRTRHLPIYEQYF
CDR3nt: TGTGCCAGCAGAACTAGACACCTCCCTATCTACGAGCAGTACTTC

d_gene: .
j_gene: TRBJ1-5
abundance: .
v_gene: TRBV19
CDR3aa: CASSIRKRQNQPQHF
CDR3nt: TGTGCCAGTAGTATAAGGAAGAGGCAGAATCAGCCCCAGCATTTT

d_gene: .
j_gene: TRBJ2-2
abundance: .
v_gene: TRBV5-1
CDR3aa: CASSRDQLNTGELFF
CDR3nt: TGCGCCAGCAGCCGGGACCAGCTGAACACCGGGGAGCTGTTTTTT

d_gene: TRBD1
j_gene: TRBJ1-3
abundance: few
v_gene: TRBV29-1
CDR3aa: CSVQGGTNSGNTIYF
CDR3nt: TGCAGCGTCCAGGGGGGTACCAACTCTGGAAACACCATATATTTT

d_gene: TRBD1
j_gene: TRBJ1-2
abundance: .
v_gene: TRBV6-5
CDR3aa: CASSYSRGFNYGYTF
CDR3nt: TGTGCCAGCAGTTACTCCAGGGGGTTCAACTATGGCTACACCTTC

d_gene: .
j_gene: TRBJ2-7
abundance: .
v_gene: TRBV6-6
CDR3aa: CASSYSKSEAGYEQYF
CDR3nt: TGTGCCAGCAGTTACTCGAAATCGGAGGCGGGTTACGAGCAGTACTTC

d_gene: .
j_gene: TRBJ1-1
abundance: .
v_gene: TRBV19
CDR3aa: CASNSGRELTEAFF
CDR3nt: TGTGCCAGTAACTCTGGCAGGGAGTTGACTGAAGCTTTCTTT

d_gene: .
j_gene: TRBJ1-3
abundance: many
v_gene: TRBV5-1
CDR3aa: CASSSDGDTIYF
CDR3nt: TGCGCCAGCAGCTCTGATGGGGACACCATATATTTT

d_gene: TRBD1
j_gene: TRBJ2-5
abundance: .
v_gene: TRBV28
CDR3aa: CASSLETGGRETQYF
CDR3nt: TGTGCCAGCAGTTTAGAGACAGGGGGCCGCGAGACCCAGTACTTC

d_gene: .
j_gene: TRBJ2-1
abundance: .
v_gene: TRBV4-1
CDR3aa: CASSQEGLTAYNEQFF
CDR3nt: TGCGCCAGCAGCCAAGAGGGACTGACAGCCTACAATGAGCAGTTCTTC

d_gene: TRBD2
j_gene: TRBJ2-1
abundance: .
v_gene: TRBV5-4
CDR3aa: CASSSSTSGYYNEQFF
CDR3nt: TGTGCCAGCAGCTCCTCGACTAGCGGGTATTACAATGAGCAGTTCTTC